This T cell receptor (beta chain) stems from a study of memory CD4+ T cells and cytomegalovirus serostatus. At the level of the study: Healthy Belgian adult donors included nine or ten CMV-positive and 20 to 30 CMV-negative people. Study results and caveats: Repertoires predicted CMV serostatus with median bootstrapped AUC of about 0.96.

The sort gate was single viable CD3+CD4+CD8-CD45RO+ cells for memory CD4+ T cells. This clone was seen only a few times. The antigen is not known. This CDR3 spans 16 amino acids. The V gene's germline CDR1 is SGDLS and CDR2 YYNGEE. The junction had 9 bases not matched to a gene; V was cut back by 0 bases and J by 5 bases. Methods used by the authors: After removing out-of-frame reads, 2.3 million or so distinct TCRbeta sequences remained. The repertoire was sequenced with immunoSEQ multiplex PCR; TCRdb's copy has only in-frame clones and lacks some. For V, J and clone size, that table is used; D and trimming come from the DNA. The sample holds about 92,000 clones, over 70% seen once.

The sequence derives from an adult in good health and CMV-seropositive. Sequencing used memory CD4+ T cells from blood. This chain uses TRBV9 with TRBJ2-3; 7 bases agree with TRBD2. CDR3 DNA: TGTGCCAGCAGCGTAGCAATCGGGGCTAGCGGAGATACGCAGTATTTT. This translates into CASSVAIGASGDTQYF.